This TCR beta chain was captured by sequencing in a study of tumor-infiltrating lymphocytes in oesophageal squamous cell carcinoma. TCRdb re-called the reads through MiXCR, storing one row per CDR3 protein. Found here are about 12,000 distinct CDR3 sequences, over 50% of them singletons; the top ten hold under 60%. This CDR3 is built from 15 residues. Germline CDR1 reads SGHTA; CDR2 reads FQGNSA. The sequence came from a female donor with esophageal squamous cell carcinoma. Sequencing was performed on blood. The chain joins TRBV7-2 to TRBJ2-3, with D perhaps matching TRBD1 or TRBD2 (6 bases each). The J call is uncertain, as TRBJ2-7 better fits the DNA end. CDR3 sequence reads: CASSSEGGQLYEQYF. The CDR3 DNA is TGTGCCAGCAGCTCGGAGGGAGGACAGCTCTACGAGCAGTACTTC.